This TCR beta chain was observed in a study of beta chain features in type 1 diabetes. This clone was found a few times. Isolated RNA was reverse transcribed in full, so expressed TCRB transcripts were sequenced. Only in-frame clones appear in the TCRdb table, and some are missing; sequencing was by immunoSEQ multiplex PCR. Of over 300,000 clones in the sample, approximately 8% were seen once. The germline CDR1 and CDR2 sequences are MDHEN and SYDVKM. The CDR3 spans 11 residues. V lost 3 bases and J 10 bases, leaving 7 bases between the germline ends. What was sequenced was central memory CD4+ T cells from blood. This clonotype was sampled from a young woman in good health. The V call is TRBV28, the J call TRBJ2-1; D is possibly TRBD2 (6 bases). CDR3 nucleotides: TGTGCCAGCAGTTTGGAGGGGGAGCAGTTCTTC. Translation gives CASSLEGEQFF.